These T cell receptor beta chains were read from a single sample in a study of T-cell memory formation after mild COVID-19. TCRdb re-called the 5' RACE reads through MiXCR, storing one row per CDR3 protein. The table has about 350,000 distinct CDR3 sequences, roughly an eighth seen once. The material sequenced was PBMCs or a T cell subset sorted from them (not recorded which). The receptors derive from a man between 18 and 35 years old who had mild COVID-19 (a few samples of this study predate the infection). Cell type and time point are not known. Each CDR3 is given with its conserved first and last residue.

V	J	CDR3
TRBV27	TRBJ1-5	CASSPPGERGQPQHF
TRBV2	TRBJ1-4	CASSDMSTEGKLFF
TRBV5-5	TRBJ2-1	CASSLIVREQFF
TRBV7-9	TRBJ2-3	CASSYLAGVQTDTQYF
TRBV28	TRBJ1-2	CAGGDGGTSNYGYTF
TRBV20-1	TRBJ2-1	CSATSGTSYDEQFF
TRBV12-3/TRBV12-4	TRBJ2-7	CASSGSSEQYF
TRBV7-2	TRBJ2-1	CASSLAGNLAGGSNEQFF
TRBV7-6	TRBJ2-3	CASSSGLAVDTQYF
TRBV2	TRBJ1-4	CASAGANEKLFF
TRBV7-9	TRBJ2-4	CASSIQGTIQYF
TRBV20-1	TRBJ1-1	CSARENTEAFF
TRBV29-1	TRBJ2-3	CSAPRGQGTDTQYF
TRBV4-1	TRBJ2-1	CASSRVGGTKALTLF
TRBV18	TRBJ2-3	CASSPPGRRSTDTQYF
TRBV7-2	TRBJ1-5	CASSRGGQPQHF
TRBV7-2	TRBJ1-5	CASSLVDSDQPQHF
TRBV4-1	TRBJ2-3	CASSPGLAQASDTQYF
TRBV12-3/TRBV12-4	TRBJ2-1	CAIEGHVSYNEQFF
TRBV14	TRBJ1-1	CASSQVAVNTEAFF
TRBV10-3	TRBJ1-6	CAISTIHRGLGNSPLHF
TRBV20-1	TRBJ1-5	CSAWDGNKQPQHF
TRBV5-1	TRBJ2-7	CASSLQGGNYEQYF
TRBV29-1	TRBJ2-3	CSVETAGGREDTQYF
TRBV4-1	TRBJ1-2	CASSRRTANYGYTF
TRBV29-1	TRBJ2-2	CSVAPSSGELFF
TRBV20-1	TRBJ2-7	CSARDRRTVGKQYF
TRBV4-3	TRBJ2-1	CASSPRLGGAYNEQFF
TRBV12-3/TRBV12-4	TRBJ2-1	CASSPQGTGAWNEQFF
TRBV5-1	TRBJ2-1	CASSFGALTYNEQFF
TRBV5-6	TRBJ2-2	CASSVGDRGTGELFF
TRBV7-9	TRBJ2-5	CASSFTSRQETQYF
TRBV9	TRBJ2-1	CASSAGGPDEQFF
TRBV5-1	TRBJ1-5	CASAIGPESRQPQHF
TRBV4-1	TRBJ1-5	CASSQVSRFPNQPQHF
TRBV20-1	TRBJ1-2	CSARDPLNYGYTF
TRBV12-3/TRBV12-4	TRBJ2-7	CASSPRRVYEQYF
TRBV28	TRBJ1-1	CASSHRGNTEAFF
TRBV7-2	TRBJ2-5	CASSYRGPETQYF
TRBV3-1	TRBJ2-4	CASSPGEMRIQYF
TRBV3-1	TRBJ1-2	CASGLLNYGYTF
TRBV4-3	TRBJ2-1	CASSLGTALSSYNEQFF
TRBV15	TRBJ2-2	CATSREHTNTGELFF